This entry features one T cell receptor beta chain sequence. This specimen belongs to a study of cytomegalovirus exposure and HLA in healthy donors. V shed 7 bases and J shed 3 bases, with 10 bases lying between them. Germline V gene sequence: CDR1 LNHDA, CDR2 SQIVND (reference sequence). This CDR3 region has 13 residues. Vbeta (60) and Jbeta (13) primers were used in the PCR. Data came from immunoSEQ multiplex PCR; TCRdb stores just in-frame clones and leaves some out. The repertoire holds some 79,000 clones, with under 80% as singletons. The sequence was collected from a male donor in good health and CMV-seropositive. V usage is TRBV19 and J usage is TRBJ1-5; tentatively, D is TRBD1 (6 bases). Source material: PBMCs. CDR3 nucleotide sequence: TGTGCCAGTATAGGACAGCTCAATCAGCCCCAGCATTTT. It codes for CASIGQLNQPQHF.